The T cell receptor (beta chain) under discussion was sequenced for a study of blood T cell repertoires in COVID-19. Study in general: Two consecutive negative NP/OP PCR tests, clearance, or resolved symptoms defined Cohort 3 recovery. T cells, B-cell-depleted T cells, or PBMCs supplied cDNA or gDNA.

V shed 3 bases and J shed 5 bases, with 16 bases lying between them. Per the germline V gene, CDR1 is SEHNR and CDR2 is FQNEAQ (reference sequence). The CDR3 is 15 residues long. In the source study's methods: Nucleated cell number was recorded as an estimate derived from reference gene primer amplification. Data came from immunoSEQ multiplex PCR; TCRdb stores just in-frame clones and leaves some out. V and J calls and clone size come straight from that table; D and trimming were deduced from the DNA. The table includes more than 200,000 clones, roughly 87% detected once. Participants reported their clinical history, and cohort assignment relied on those reports. This clone was observed once.

Sequencing was done on a sample of PBMCs or T cells enriched from blood (not recorded which). This sequence joins TRBV7-9 and TRBJ1-1; D gene uncertain. This receptor was obtained from a man aged 25-40 years in a cohort exposed to, infected with or recovered from COVID-19 (not recorded which). The CDR3 sequence: CASSFDIGPGTEAFF. For the CDR3, the DNA is TGTGCCAGCAGCTTTGACATCGGGCCGGGGACTGAAGCTTTCTTT.